The 19 T cell receptor beta chains listed next were all sequenced from one sample in a study of CD8+ T cells in alopecia areata. RNA extraction was followed by reverse transcription into cDNA, which acted as the sequencing template. Sequencing used immunoSEQ multiplex PCR; TCRdb keeps in-frame clones, though not all of them. In the table there are approximately 210,000 clones, around 60% of which are singletons. Treatment in this sample: oral pan-JAK inhibitor, 5-10 mg twice daily. The sample in question was CD4+ T cells sorted from blood, obtained between weeks 47 and 50, from a patient treated with tofacitinib. All receptors come from a human donor with alopecia areata.

The gene calls are TRBV7-2 and TRBJ2-3, with D possibly matching TRBD2 (6 bases). Deletions cut 5 bases from V and 0 bases from J, with 15 bases between. Germline CDR1 and CDR2: SGHTA and FQGNSA. This CDR3 contains 16 residues. The DNA of the CDR3 is TGTGCCAGCAGCCCCTTGCAGGCGGGGAGCACAGATACGCAGTATTTT. Its translation is CASSPLQAGSTDTQYF.

The table lists this clone with a count of one. The chain is built from TRBV5-1 and TRBJ2-5, with D unclear. CDR3 length: 12 residues. CDR1 and CDR2 (germline): SGHRS, YFSETQ. V lost 0 bases and J lost 3, with 3 bases in between. Here the CDR3 DNA reads TGCGCCAGCAGCTTGGCCAAAGAGACCCAGTACTTC. Translating gives CASSLAKETQYF.

The chain combines TRBV27 with TRBJ1-2; weak D call: TRBD1 (5 bases). The CDR3 is 13 residues long. Germline CDR1 reads MNHEY; CDR2 reads SMNVEV (reference sequence). The germline V and J ends were trimmed by 0 bases and 4 bases, with 6 bases remaining between them. The CDR3 DNA reads TGTGCCAGCAGTTTATCTACAGGCTATGGCTACACCTTC. This codes for CASSLSTGYGYTF.

The J gene is TRBJ2-5, the V gene TRBV9; no firm D call. This CDR3 has 15 residues. Trimming left V 0 bases short and J 3 bases short, with 12 bases between. Germline values: CDR1 SGDLS, CDR2 YYNGEE. CDR3 residues: CASSVAHRKEETQYF. CDR3 bases: TGTGCCAGCAGCGTAGCCCACAGAAAGGAAGAGACCCAGTACTTC.

The rearrangement links TRBV6-6 to TRBJ1-2, with TRBD1 matching over 8 bases. J lost 3 bases, V lost 2 bases, and 2 bases had no gene match. CDR1 is MNHNY, CDR2 SVGAGI, per germline (reference sequence). The CDR3 is made up of 14 amino acids. As DNA, the CDR3 is TGTGCCAGCAGTTACGGGACAGGACACTATGGCTACACCTTC. Its protein is CASSYGTGHYGYTF.

The chain carries TRBV6-5 and TRBJ2-2; D remains unclear. V was trimmed by 2 bases and J by 8 bases, leaving 9 bases between them. This CDR3 spans 13 amino acids. From germline, CDR1 is MNHEY and CDR2 SVGAGI. CDR3: CASSYVEIGELFF. CDR3 nucleotides: TGTGCCAGCAGTTACGTCGAAATTGGGGAGCTGTTTTTT.

The chain recombines TRBV2 with TRBJ2-7; 8 bases agree with TRBD1. The CDR3 has 17 amino acids. V was pared by 7 bases and J by 3 bases, with 17 bases of the junction left unmatched. CDR1 is SNHLY and CDR2 is FYNNEI in the germline V gene. This CDR3 is CASNTQGVRQEHYEQYF. The CDR3 nucleotides are TGTGCCAGCAATACACAGGGGGTAAGGCAAGAGCACTACGAGCAGTACTTC.

The V gene is TRBV5-1, the J gene TRBJ2-3; 8 bases are shared with TRBD2. Germline V gene lookup returns CDR1 SGHRS and CDR2 YFSETQ. This CDR3 contains 17 residues. Unmatched junction bases numbered 15, after V lost 8 bases and J lost 1 base. CDR3 nucleotides: TGCGCCAGTCGCCGGAGGGATGCGGGGGGAGGCACAGATACGCAGTATTTT. This sequence encodes CASRRRDAGGGTDTQYF. The complete variable domain, with remaining parts taken from reference TRBV5-1 and TRBJ2-3, reads KAGVTQTPRYLIKTRGQQVTLSCSPISGHRSVSWYQQTPGQGLQFLFEYFSETQRNKGNFPGRFSGRQFSNSRSEMNVSTLELGDSALYLCASRRRDAGGGTDTQYFGPGTRLTVL.

This clone was found a few times. The CDR3, as DNA: TGTGCCAGCAGTTACGCCCACAGGGAGTACACTGAAGCTTTCTTT. Protein: CASSYAHREYTEAFF. The rearrangement links TRBV6-6 to TRBJ1-1; a possible D gene is TRBD1 (6 bases). V was trimmed by 2 bases and J by 3 bases, leaving 13 bases between them. This CDR3 has 15 amino acids. Germline values: CDR1 MNHNY, CDR2 SVGAGI (reference sequence).

This clone has just a few counts. The sample contains more than one DNA sequence encoding this CDR3. This chain uses TRBV29-1 with TRBJ1-5; 9 positions match TRBD1. Germline V lookup: CDR1 SQVTM, CDR2 ANQGSEA. The CDR3 has 12 amino acids. The V and J ends lost 6 bases and 4 bases, in that order; junction bases with no gene match: 1. CDR3 sequence: CSVGQGNQPQHF. CDR3 bases: TGCAGCGTGGGACAGGGTAATCAGCCCCAGCATTTT.

This sequence joins TRBV29-1 and TRBJ2-7; 8 bases match TRBD2. The V gene's germline CDR1 is SQVTM and CDR2 ANQGSEA. The CDR3 runs 12 residues. V lost 1 base to trimming and J lost 5 bases; unmatched junction nucleotides: 1. CDR3 bases: TGCAGCGTTGAAGTAGCGGGGAACGAGCAGTACTTC. Its protein product is CSVEVAGNEQYF.

This clone was observed a few times. V is TRBV5-5 and J is TRBJ1-4; the D is unclear. Germline CDR1 and CDR2: SGHKS and YYEKEE (reference sequence). Trimming pared 6 bases from V and 5 bases from J, leaving 14 bases between. The CDR3 is made up of 14 amino acids. CDR3 amino acids: CASTLRTSNEKLFF. In DNA, the CDR3 is TGTGCCAGCACCCTCCGGACCTCGAATGAAAAACTGTTTTTT.

The genes are TRBV29-1 and TRBJ2-1; 9 positions agree with TRBD1. The V gene's germline CDR1 is SQVTM and CDR2 ANQGSEA. CDR3 length equals 15 residues. The trim removed 2 bases at V and 2 bases at J, leaving 4 bases unmatched. CDR3: CSVERQGGPYNEQFF. DNA of the CDR3: TGCAGCGTTGAAAGACAGGGGGGACCCTACAATGAGCAGTTCTTC.

This chain joins TRBV6-1 and TRBJ1-1, with 7 bases lining up with TRBD1. Germline CDR1 and CDR2: MNHNS and SASEGT. The CDR3 loop spans 15 amino acids. V shed 8 bases and J 1 base; nucleotides not matched to a gene: 10. CDR3 coding DNA: TGTGCCAGCCTACCCGGGACAGCTGAGAACACTGAAGCTTTCTTT. Translated, it gives CASLPGTAENTEAFF.

V is TRBV7-2 and J is TRBJ2-5, with TRBD1 matching over 7 bases. The CDR3 has 13 residues. The germline gives CDR1 SGHTA, CDR2 FQGNSA. V trimming: 5 bases; J trimming: 4 bases; junction bases outside the gene matches: 4. CDR3 region: CASSPTGVETQYF. Written as DNA, the CDR3 is TGTGCCAGCAGCCCTACAGGGGTAGAGACCCAGTACTTC.

V gene TRBV4-3 combines with J gene TRBJ2-5; D not resolved. This CDR3 has 14 amino acids. Germline CDR1 LGHNA, CDR2 YSLEER. Trimming stripped 0 bases from V and 5 bases from J, with 10 bases between. This CDR3 reads CASSQDYRAETQYF. The CDR3 DNA is TGCGCCAGCAGCCAAGATTATCGGGCCGAGACCCAGTACTTC.

The chain is built from TRBV7-2 and TRBJ2-6, with D perhaps matching TRBD1 (5 bases). The germline V and J ends were trimmed by 0 bases and 4 bases, with 7 bases remaining between them. CDR1 and CDR2 (germline): SGHTA, FQGNSA. This CDR3 region has 15 residues. The CDR3, as DNA: TGTGCCAGCAGCTTAGCAGGGGTCGGGGCCAACGTCCTGACTTTC. This translates into CASSLAGVGANVLTF.

The chain carries TRBV14 and TRBJ2-1; TRBD1 matches at 7 bases. CDR3 length: 13 amino acids. Per germline, CDR1 SGHDN and CDR2 FVKESK. Trimming took 5 bases from V and 6 from J; bases not matched to a gene: 4. The DNA of the CDR3 is TGTGCCAGCAGCGGGACAGCAGCCAATGAGCAGTTCTTC. This codes for CASSGTAANEQFF. The whole variable domain, remainder taken from reference TRBV14 and TRBJ2-1, is EAGVTQFPSHSVIEKGQTVTLRCDPISGHDNLYWYRRVMGKEIKFLLHFVKESKQDESGMPNNRFLAERTGGTYSTLKVQPAELEDSGVYFCASSGTAANEQFFGPGTRLTVL.

This clone was picked up a small number of times. CDR3 bases: TGCGCCAGCAGCCGGGACAGCCTCCATCCCGAGCAGTACTTC. It codes for CASSRDSLHPEQYF. The V and J genes are TRBV4-3 and TRBJ2-7, with 7 bases fitting TRBD1. Germline V CDR1 and CDR2: LGHNA, YSLEER. The CDR3 has 14 residues. The trim removed 4 bases at V and 6 bases at J, leaving 9 bases unmatched.